Below are 11 T cell receptor beta chains sequenced from a single sample in a study of T cell responses to AZD1222 COVID-19 vaccine. Profiled with immunoSEQ multiplex PCR; TCRdb holds only in-frame clones, not every one. This table has approximately 93,000 clones, around 90% appearing once. Sequences were derived from peripheral blood, sampled 28 days after the second AZD1222 dose. The receptor source for this set is an adult who received the AZD1222 COVID-19 vaccine.

CDR3 in amino acids: CATSRDPGYEQYV. CDR3 bases: TGTGCCACCAGCAGAGACCCGGGGTACGAGCAGTACGTC. The chain has TRBV15 and TRBJ2-7; the D gene is possibly TRBD2 (5 bases). This CDR3 comprises 13 residues. CDR1 is LNHNV and CDR2 is YYDKDF in the germline V gene (reference sequence). V was trimmed by 0 bases and J by 4 bases, leaving 7 bases between them.

The V gene is TRBV27, the J gene TRBJ1-3; no firm D call. V shed 2 bases and J shed 4 bases, with 12 bases lying between them. The CDR3 is made up of 15 amino acids. CDR1 MNHEY and CDR2 SMNVEV come from the germline V gene (reference sequence). The CDR3 loop is CASSLGPGFGNTIYF. The CDR3 DNA sequence: TGTGCCAGCAGTTTAGGACCGGGGTTCGGAAACACCATATATTTT.

This clone was observed a few times. The chain joins TRBV7-2 to TRBJ1-6; 7 bases are shared with TRBD1. There are 13 residues in the CDR3. The trim removed 6 bases at V and 4 bases at J, leaving 0 bases unmatched. CDR1 is SGHTA, CDR2 FQGNSA, per germline. CDR3 sequence (DNA): TGTGCCAGCAGGACAGGGTATAATTCACCCCTCCACTTT. This translates into CASRTGYNSPLHF.

The chain uses TRBV7-9 and TRBJ1-3; 8 bases match TRBD1. V shed 5 bases, J shed 0 bases, and the junction held 6 bases outside the gene matches. This CDR3 region has 16 residues. The germline CDR1 and CDR2 sequences are SEHNR and FQNEAQ (reference sequence). CDR3: CASSPGQENSGNTIYF. CDR3 nucleotides: TGTGCCAGCAGCCCGGGACAGGAAAACTCTGGAAACACCATATATTTT.

The V and J genes are TRBV6-6 and TRBJ1-5; D is unclear. Per the germline V gene, CDR1 is MNHNY and CDR2 is SVGAGI (reference sequence). The V end lost 2 bases, the J end lost 7 bases, and 12 bases lay between the germline ends. The CDR3 length is 14 residues. CDR3 amino acids: CASSYGQAGQPQHF. The CDR3 nucleotides read TGTGCCAGCAGTTACGGGCAGGCGGGCCAGCCCCAGCATTTT.

This clone was seen a single time. The chain couples TRBV5-4 to TRBJ2-5; D call uncertain. The CDR3 is made up of 14 amino acids. The germline V and J ends were trimmed by 2 bases and 2 bases, with 10 bases remaining between them. Germline CDR1 is SGHNT and CDR2 is YYREEE (reference sequence). Written as DNA, the CDR3 is TGTGCCAGCAGCTTAAGGGCAGTACAAGAGACCCAGTACTTC. Translation: CASSLRAVQETQYF. Together with reference TRBV5-4 and TRBJ2-5, the CDR3 gives the full variable domain: ETGVTQSPTHLIKTRGQQVTLRCSSQSGHNTVSWYQQALGQGPQFIFQYYREEENGRGNFPPRFSGLQFPNYSSELNVNALELDDSALYLCASSLRAVQETQYFGPGTRLLVL.

The chain links TRBV5-5 to TRBJ2-1, with D possibly TRBD1 on 5 matching bases. Germline assignment: CDR1 SGHKS and CDR2 YYEKEE (reference sequence). V was pared by 6 bases and J by 4 bases, with 26 bases between. This CDR3 has 18 residues. CDR3 protein: CASTQRQVWGQNYNEQFF. The CDR3 coding sequence is TGTGCCAGCACTCAAAGACAAGTCTGGGGCCAAAATTACAATGAGCAGTTCTTC.

J is TRBJ1-4 and V is TRBV28; 8 positions agree with TRBD1. Germline loops: CDR1 MDHEN, CDR2 SYDVKM. The CDR3 sequence is 15 residues long. J lost 8 bases, V lost 3 bases, and 8 bases had no gene match. The CDR3 reads CASSFRQGAGEKLFF. Written as DNA, the CDR3 is TGTGCCAGCAGTTTTCGGCAGGGGGCTGGAGAAAAACTGTTTTTT.

V usage is TRBV2 and J usage is TRBJ2-7; D tentatively reads TRBD1 or TRBD2 (5 bases each). Between the trimmed V and J ends, which lost 6 bases and 5 bases, there was a span of 17 bases. Germline V gene lookup returns CDR1 SNHLY and CDR2 FYNNEI. The CDR3 runs to 14 residues. The CDR3 sequence is CASSPSQGVNEQYF. DNA of the CDR3: TGTGCCAGCAGCCCATCCCAGGGAGTTAACGAGCAGTACTTC.

The gene calls are TRBV19 and TRBJ1-4, with a weak D call TRBD1 (5 bases). Germline CDR1 is LNHDA and CDR2 is SQIVND (reference sequence). CDR3 size: 15 residues. The V and J ends lost 1 base and 5 bases respectively, with 11 bases between them. CDR3 loop: CASSIGTGSNEKLFF. CDR3 DNA: TGTGCCAGTAGTATAGGAACAGGATCAAATGAAAAACTGTTTTTT.

CDR3 region: CASSPLSGETQYF. CDR3 sequence (DNA): TGCGCCAGCAGCCCCCTCTCGGGGGAGACCCAGTACTTC. The chain has TRBV5-1 and TRBJ2-5; possible D gene TRBD2, 5 bases. V was trimmed by 4 bases and J by 5 bases, leaving 12 bases between them. In germline, CDR1 is SGHRS, CDR2 YFSETQ. The CDR3 has 13 amino acids.